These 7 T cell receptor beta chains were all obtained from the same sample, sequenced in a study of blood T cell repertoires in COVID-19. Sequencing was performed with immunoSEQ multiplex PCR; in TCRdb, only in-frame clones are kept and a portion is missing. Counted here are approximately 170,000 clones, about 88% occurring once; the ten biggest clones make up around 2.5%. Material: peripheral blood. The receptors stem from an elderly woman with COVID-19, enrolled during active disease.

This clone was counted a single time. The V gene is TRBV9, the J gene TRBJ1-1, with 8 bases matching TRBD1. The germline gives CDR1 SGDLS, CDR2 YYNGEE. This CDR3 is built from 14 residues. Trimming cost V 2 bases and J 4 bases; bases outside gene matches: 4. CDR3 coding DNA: TGTGCCAGCAGCGTGGAGGGGACAGGCACTGAAGCTTTCTTT. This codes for CASSVEGTGTEAFF.

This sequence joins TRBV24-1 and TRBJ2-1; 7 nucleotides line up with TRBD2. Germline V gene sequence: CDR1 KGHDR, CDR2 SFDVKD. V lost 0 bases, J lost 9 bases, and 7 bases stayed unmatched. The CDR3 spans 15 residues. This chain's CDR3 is CATSDLGGSLIEQFF. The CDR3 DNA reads TGTGCCACCAGTGATTTGGGCGGGAGTCTTATTGAGCAGTTCTTC.

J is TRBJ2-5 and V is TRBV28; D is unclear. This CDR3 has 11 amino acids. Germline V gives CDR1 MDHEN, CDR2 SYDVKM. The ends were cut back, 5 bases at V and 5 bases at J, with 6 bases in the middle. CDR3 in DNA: TGTGCCAGCAGTGCCGCGGAGACCCAGTACTTC. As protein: CASSAAETQYF.

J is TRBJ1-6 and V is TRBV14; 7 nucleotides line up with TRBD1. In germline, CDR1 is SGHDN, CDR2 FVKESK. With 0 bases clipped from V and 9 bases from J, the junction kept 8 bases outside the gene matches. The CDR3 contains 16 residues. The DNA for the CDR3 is TGTGCCAGCAGCCAAGATCAGGGGGGTTTCACTTCACCCCTCCACTTT. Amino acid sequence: CASSQDQGGFTSPLHF.

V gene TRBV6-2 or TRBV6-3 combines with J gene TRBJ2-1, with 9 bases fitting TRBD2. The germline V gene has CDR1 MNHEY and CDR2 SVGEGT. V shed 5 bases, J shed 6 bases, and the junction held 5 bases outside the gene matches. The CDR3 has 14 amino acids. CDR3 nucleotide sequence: TGTGCCAGCAGTAGACCGGGACTAGCCAATGAGCAGTTCTTC. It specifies CASSRPGLANEQFF.

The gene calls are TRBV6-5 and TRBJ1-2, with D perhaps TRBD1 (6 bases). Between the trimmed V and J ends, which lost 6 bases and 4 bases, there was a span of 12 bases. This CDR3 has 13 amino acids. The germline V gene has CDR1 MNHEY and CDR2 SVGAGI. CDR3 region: CASRPGTSYGYTF. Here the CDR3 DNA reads TGTGCCAGCAGACCCGGGACAAGCTATGGCTACACCTTC.

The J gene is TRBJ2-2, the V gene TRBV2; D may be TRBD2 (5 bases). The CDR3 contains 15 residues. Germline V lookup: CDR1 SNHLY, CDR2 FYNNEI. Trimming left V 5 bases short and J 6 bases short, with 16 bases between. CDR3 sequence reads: CASSFQSGDSGELFF. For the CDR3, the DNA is TGTGCCAGCAGTTTCCAATCCGGGGATTCCGGGGAGCTGTTTTTT.